Below, 32 T cell receptor beta chains from the same sample are listed, as sequenced in a study of vaccination effects on CD4 cells after COVID-19. For these receptors, no antigen is known. Peptide-pool stimulation followed by sequencing identified expanded antigen-specific CD4+ clonotypes in the ViraFEST assay. Isolation of CD4+ T cells took place after about 10 days of culture. Each vaccine recipient was nucleocapsid antibody negative and had no prior SARS-CoV-2 infection. Sequenced by immunoSEQ multiplex PCR; TCRdb stores in-frame clones only, minus some. The table includes tens of thousands of clones, 65% to 85% detected once. Specimen: CD4+ T cells from PBMCs cultured with HCoV-OC43 spike peptides, collected before COVID-19 vaccination. Indicated subset: HCoV-OC43 spike overlapping peptide pool stimulation. All receptors come from a human donor who received a COVID-19 vaccine.

V and J are TRBV6-6 and TRBJ1-1, with 9 bases aligning to TRBD1. The CDR3 runs 14 residues. Germline V gene data show CDR1 as MNHNY and CDR2 as SVGAGI (reference sequence). V trimming: 4 bases; J trimming: 3 bases; junction bases outside the gene matches: 3. CDR3 coding DNA: TGTGCCAGCAGTTTGGGACAGGGTGACACTGAAGCTTTCTTT. Amino acids: CASSLGQGDTEAFF.

This sequence joins TRBV18 and TRBJ2-5, with a tentative D call TRBD2 (7 bases). Germline V gene sequence: CDR1 KGHSH, CDR2 LQKENI. Between the trimmed V and J ends, which lost 0 bases and 4 bases, there was a span of 12 bases. The CDR3 totals 15 residues. In DNA, the CDR3 is TGTGCCAGCTCACCACCCTCTCGGGGGGCAGAGACCCAGTACTTC. It is translated as CASSPPSRGAETQYF.

The chain carries TRBV6-5 and TRBJ2-5; 9 bases are a match to TRBD1. The CDR3 consists of 12 residues. Germline CDR1 reads MNHEY; CDR2 reads SVGAGI. V lost 7 bases and J lost 5; bases outside the gene matches: 2. The CDR3: CASTDRGETQYF. Here the CDR3 DNA reads TGTGCCAGCACCGACAGGGGGGAGACCCAGTACTTC.

This clone was counted only a few times. The gene calls are TRBV7-2 and TRBJ2-5; 7 nucleotides line up with TRBD1. J was trimmed by 5 bases and V by 5 bases; bases with no gene match: 5. Germline values: CDR1 SGHTA, CDR2 FQGNSA. CDR3 length: 13 residues. The CDR3 DNA reads as TGTGCCAGCAGCGTCTCACAGGGGGAGACCCAGTACTTC. Its translation is CASSVSQGETQYF.

V usage is TRBV18 and J usage is TRBJ1-6; D ambiguous. Germline V gives CDR1 KGHSH, CDR2 LQKENI. The V and J ends lost 4 bases and 5 bases respectively, with 12 bases between them. The CDR3 has 15 amino acids. The CDR3 reads CASSQSTRDNSPLHF. The CDR3, as DNA: TGTGCCAGCTCACAGTCTACTAGGGATAATTCACCCCTCCACTTT.

The V call is TRBV29-1, the J call TRBJ2-5, with D perhaps TRBD1 (5 bases). The ends were cut back, 4 bases at V and 6 bases at J, with 12 bases in the middle. Germline V lookup: CDR1 SQVTM, CDR2 ANQGSEA. This CDR3 comprises 12 residues. The CDR3 DNA follows: TGCAGCGTTGTTAAGGCAGGGAAGACCCAGTACTTC. It specifies CSVVKAGKTQYF.

This clone was found a few times. V is TRBV6-1 and J is TRBJ1-1, with unresolved D. The germline V gene encodes CDR1 MNHNS and CDR2 SASEGT. This CDR3 comprises 13 residues. Trimming took off 3 bases at V and 6 bases at J, with 11 bases between the two ends. The CDR3 DNA reads TGTGCCAGCAGTGAGAGGGAGTGGTCTGAAGCTTTCTTT. It translates to CASSEREWSEAFF.

This chain connects TRBV25-1 to TRBJ1-4, with D possibly matching TRBD1 (5 bases). This CDR3 is 15 amino acids long. The germline gives CDR1 MGHDK, CDR2 SYGVNS. V was trimmed by 5 bases and J by 2 bases, leaving 12 bases between them. The CDR3 spells CASSFRGFTNEKLFF. CDR3 sequence (DNA): TGTGCCAGCAGTTTCCGGGGGTTTACTAATGAAAAACTGTTTTTT.

A single count supports this clone. This chain uses TRBV25-1 with TRBJ1-2, with D unresolved. Trimming cost V 7 bases and J 4 bases, with 16 bases left between them. Germline CDR1 is MGHDK and CDR2 is SYGVNS. The CDR3 has 14 amino acids. DNA of the CDR3: TGTGCCAGCAAAAAGGAGGGCATTCTCTATGGCTACACCTTC. Its protein is CASKKEGILYGYTF.

The chain has TRBV4-1 and TRBJ2-4; no clear D. Per the germline V gene, CDR1 is MGHRA and CDR2 is YSYEKL. This CDR3 comprises 14 residues. The germline V and J ends were trimmed by 1 base and 5 bases, with 9 bases remaining between them. CDR3 in amino acids: CASSQVKRENIQYF. In DNA form, the CDR3 reads TGCGCCAGCAGCCAAGTGAAAAGGGAAAACATTCAGTACTTC.

The CDR3 reads CASSQDLAGGLRDTQYF. The CDR3, as DNA: TGCGCCAGCAGCCAAGATCTGGCGGGGGGCCTCCGGGATACGCAGTATTTT. The chain recombines TRBV4-1 with TRBJ2-3; TRBD2 agrees at 8 bases. The CDR3 has 17 residues. Germline trimming cut 0 bases from V and 6 bases from J; bases unmatched to any gene: 11. CDR1 MGHRA and CDR2 YSYEKL come from the germline V gene.

This clone was seen only a few times. CDR3 in DNA: TGTGCCTGGAGTCCTCGAGACACTGAAGCTTTCTTT. It yields the protein CAWSPRDTEAFF. The J gene is TRBJ1-1, the V gene TRBV30, with no clear D. CDR3 size: 12 residues. V dropped 2 bases and J dropped 3 bases, with 7 bases sitting between them. Germline V CDR1 and CDR2: GTSNPN, SVGIG (reference sequence).

This chain uses TRBV30 with TRBJ2-5, with TRBD1 identical over 9 bases. J gave up 5 bases and V 3 bases, and 10 bases lay outside the gene matches. Germline CDR1 and CDR2: GTSNPN and SVGIG (reference sequence). This CDR3 contains 15 residues. In nucleotides, the CDR3 is TGTGCCTGGAGGAACTCCGGGACAGGGAGGGAGACCCAGTACTTC. Residues: CAWRNSGTGRETQYF.

This clone has only a few counts. The V call is TRBV21-1, the J call TRBJ1-2. TRBV21-1 is labeled a pseudogene. The CDR3 consists of 16 residues. This CDR3 is CASSKAKEIPNYGYTF. The CDR3 coding sequence is TGTGCCAGCAGCAAAGCCAAAGAGATCCCTAACTATGGCTACACCTTC.

The chain recombines TRBV4-1 with TRBJ1-1; D uncertain. Germline lookup yields CDR1 MGHRA and CDR2 YSYEKL. There are 12 residues in the CDR3. V dropped 1 base and J dropped 11 bases, with 11 bases sitting between them. CDR3 sequence (DNA): TGCGCCAGCAGCCAAGCGGGCGGGCTGGCTTTCTTT. Translating it yields CASSQAGGLAFF.

The chain employs TRBV5-6 and TRBJ2-2; D not certain. Per the germline V gene, CDR1 is SGHDT and CDR2 is YYEEEE. This CDR3 spans 14 amino acids. V dropped 6 bases and J dropped 4 bases, with 13 bases sitting between them. This CDR3 reads CASTRRGGTGELFF. For the CDR3, the DNA is TGTGCCAGCACTCGAAGAGGTGGCACCGGGGAGCTGTTTTTT. Variable domain in full (rest from reference TRBV5-6 and TRBJ2-2): DAGVTQSPTHLIKTRGQQVTLRCSPKSGHDTVSWYQQALGQGPQFIFQYYEEEERQRGNFPDRFSGHQFPNYSSELNVNALLLGDSALYLCASTRRGGTGELFFGEGSRLTVL.

This clone was counted a few times. This chain links TRBV19 with TRBJ2-1; TRBD1 agrees at 7 bases. After removal of 4 bases from V and 0 bases from J, the junction contained 3 bases not matched to a gene. The CDR3 runs to 15 residues. CDR1 LNHDA and CDR2 SQIVND come from the germline V gene (reference sequence). DNA of the CDR3: TGTGCCAGTAGTACGGACAGGAGCTCCTACAATGAGCAGTTCTTC. Translation: CASSTDRSSYNEQFF.

CDR3 sequence reads: CASSVGQGFYNEQFF. The DNA for the CDR3 is TGTGCCAGCAGCGTAGGACAGGGTTTCTACAATGAGCAGTTCTTC. This chain links TRBV9 with TRBJ2-1, with 7 bases aligning to TRBD1. Unmatched junction bases numbered 3, after V lost 0 bases and J lost 3 bases. CDR1 and CDR2 (germline): SGDLS, YYNGEE. The CDR3 runs 15 residues.

The chain employs TRBV27 and TRBJ1-2, with 7 positions matching TRBD1. This CDR3 is built from 16 residues. V trimming: 6 bases; J trimming: 3 bases; junction bases outside the gene matches: 13. Germline V gene sequence: CDR1 MNHEY, CDR2 SMNVEV (reference sequence). CDR3 bases: TGTGCCAGCAGCCCATACACAGGGGTTGGGGACTATGGCTACACCTTC. It codes for CASSPYTGVGDYGYTF.

The chain carries TRBV5-4 and TRBJ2-3; maybe TRBD1 (6 bases). V lost 3 bases to trimming and J lost 4 bases, with 12 bases between them. The CDR3 contains 14 residues. Germline values: CDR1 SGHNT, CDR2 YYREEE (reference sequence). The DNA for the CDR3 is TGTGCCAGCAGCTCTGGGCAGGGGCCAGATACGCAGTATTTT. The encoded protein is CASSSGQGPDTQYF.

V and J are TRBV28 and TRBJ2-6; D is unclear. Trimming took 3 bases from V and 4 from J, leaving 10 bases between them. The CDR3 length is 15 residues. Germline V gene sequence: CDR1 MDHEN, CDR2 SYDVKM. The CDR3 region is CASSFDPLGANVLTF. CDR3 nucleotide sequence: TGTGCCAGCAGTTTTGATCCCCTCGGGGCCAACGTCCTGACTTTC.

CDR3 nucleotide sequence: TGTGCCAGCAACACCGTCGGGGACCTCAATGAGCAGTTCTTC. It codes for CASNTVGDLNEQFF. This sequence joins TRBV2 and TRBJ2-1, with D tentatively TRBD1 or TRBD2 (5 bases each). V lost 7 bases and J 6 bases, leaving 16 bases between the germline ends. CDR1 is SNHLY and CDR2 is FYNNEI in the germline V gene. There are 14 residues in the CDR3.

V usage is TRBV24-1 and J usage is TRBJ2-5; D could derive from TRBD1 or TRBD2 (5 bases each). Germline lookup yields CDR1 KGHDR and CDR2 SFDVKD. Between the trimmed V and J ends, which lost 7 bases and 1 base, there was a span of 12 bases. The CDR3 sequence is 14 residues long. This CDR3 reads CATSPTGPQETQYF. Here the CDR3 DNA reads TGTGCCACCAGCCCTACGGGACCCCAAGAGACCCAGTACTTC.

This clone was detected only a few times. J is TRBJ2-5 and V is TRBV7-3; D might be TRBD1 or TRBD2, each matching 6 bases. The germline V and J ends were trimmed by 5 bases and 4 bases, with 11 bases remaining between them. This CDR3 contains 13 residues. Germline values: CDR1 SGHTA, CDR2 FQGTGA. DNA of the CDR3: TGTGCCAGCAGCAAACAGGGAGGAGAGACCCAGTACTTC. Translating it yields CASSKQGGETQYF.

This clone was seen only once. The chain combines TRBV6-2 or TRBV6-3 with TRBJ2-7; tentative D call: TRBD1 (6 bases). CDR1 and CDR2 (germline): MNHEY, SVGEGT. Trimming pared 6 bases from V and 2 bases from J, leaving 14 bases between. The CDR3 totals 14 residues. The DNA of the CDR3 is TGTGCCAGCAGCCGCCGACAGGAAACCTACGAGCAGTACGTC. This translates into CASSRRQETYEQYV.

The genes are TRBV15 and TRBJ1-2, with D unresolved. V lost 0 bases, J lost 7 bases, and 12 bases lay in between. There are 14 residues in the CDR3. Per the germline V gene, CDR1 is LNHNV and CDR2 is YYDKDF (reference sequence). CDR3 protein: CATSRERAWGGYTF. CDR3 in DNA: TGTGCCACCAGCAGAGAGAGAGCGTGGGGTGGCTACACCTTC.

The V gene is TRBV7-3, the J gene TRBJ1-3; unclear D gene. V lost 7 bases and J 1 base, leaving 8 bases between the germline ends. Germline CDR1 and CDR2: SGHTA and FQGTGA. The CDR3 is 13 residues long. DNA of the CDR3: TGTGCCAGCAAGGCCGGTTCTGGAAACACCATATATTTT. Its translation is CASKAGSGNTIYF.

The gene calls are TRBV5-1 and TRBJ2-3; D remains ambiguous. The germline gives CDR1 SGHRS, CDR2 YFSETQ. Trimming stripped 2 bases from V and 6 bases from J, with 31 bases between. This CDR3 has 20 amino acids. The CDR3 reads CASSFDPNALGSLPPDTQYF. The CDR3 region has the DNA TGCGCCAGCAGCTTCGACCCCAACGCCCTAGGGTCGCTTCCCCCGGATACGCAGTATTTT.

The V and J genes are TRBV5-1 and TRBJ2-7; 10 bases match TRBD1. CDR1 is SGHRS and CDR2 is YFSETQ in the germline V gene. The CDR3 extends over 14 amino acids. The V and J ends lost 4 bases and 5 bases, in that order; junction bases with no gene match: 6. The CDR3 is CASSLAGQGHEQYV. The DNA of the CDR3 is TGCGCCAGCAGCCTGGCGGGACAGGGGCACGAGCAGTACGTC.

This clone came up a few times. The chain carries TRBV7-9 and TRBJ1-1, with D perhaps matching TRBD1 (5 bases). CDR3 size: 16 residues. With 1 base removed from V and 6 bases from J, the gap between germline ends came to 18 bases. CDR1 is SEHNR, CDR2 FQNEAQ, per germline (reference sequence). The CDR3 coding sequence is TGTGCCAGCAGCTTAGGTACGGGAAGACCACAGGCTGAAGCTTTCTTT. The encoded protein is CASSLGTGRPQAEAFF.

The chain combines TRBV29-1 with TRBJ1-2; possible D gene TRBD1, 5 bases. With 4 bases removed from V and 5 bases from J, the gap between germline ends came to 11 bases. Looked up from germline, CDR1 is SQVTM and CDR2 is ANQGSEA. CDR3 size: 12 residues. The CDR3 DNA sequence: TGCAGCGTTGGGGTGGGGCCATATGGCTACACCTTC. Encoded protein: CSVGVGPYGYTF.

V is TRBV6-1 and J is TRBJ1-1, with D possibly being TRBD1 (5 bases). The CDR3 runs to 14 residues. The germline CDR1 and CDR2 sequences are MNHNS and SASEGT. Trimming removed 3 bases from V and 0 bases from J, with 8 bases in between. This CDR3 is CASSEGVLNTEAFF. The CDR3 DNA reads as TGTGCCAGCAGTGAGGGGGTTTTGAACACTGAAGCTTTCTTT.